Presented here are 22 T cell receptor beta chains from one specimen sequenced in a study of cytomegalovirus exposure and HLA in healthy donors. The PCR used 60 Vbeta and 13 Jbeta primers. Method: immunoSEQ multiplex PCR; TCRdb's copy keeps in-frame clones and lacks some. This listing includes 140,000 to 150,000 clones. Sequenced: PBMCs. Every receptor here comes from a woman in her fifties or sixties in good health and CMV-seronegative.

CDR3 sequence (DNA): TGTGCCAGCACGGGGTACATGAACACTGAAGCTTTCTTT. Translating it yields CASTGYMNTEAFF. The V gene is TRBV2, the J gene TRBJ1-1, with D uncertain. V was cut by 7 bases and J by 0 bases, with 9 bases left in between. The CDR3 length is 13 residues. Germline loops: CDR1 SNHLY, CDR2 FYNNEI.

V gene TRBV6-1 combines with J gene TRBJ2-3, with a weak D call TRBD1 (7 bases). V lost 6 bases and J 1 base, leaving 14 bases between the germline ends. The CDR3 length is 15 residues. In germline, CDR1 is MNHNS, CDR2 SASEGT. CDR3 bases: TGTGCCAGCAGGCAGGGGGTAGCGGGCACAGATACGCAGTATTTT. Encoded protein: CASRQGVAGTDTQYF.

This chain links TRBV6-5 with TRBJ1-1, with TRBD1 matching over 8 bases. Germline lookup yields CDR1 MNHEY and CDR2 SVGAGI. V gave up 2 bases and J gave up 5 bases; unmatched junction bases: 7. CDR3 size: 15 residues. CDR3 DNA sequence: TGTGCCAGCAGTTACGTGAGGACAGGGCGGACTGAAGCTTTCTTT. It specifies CASSYVRTGRTEAFF.

The chain couples TRBV14 to TRBJ1-2; D possibly corresponds to TRBD1 (5 bases). The V gene lost 1 base and the J gene lost 6 bases, with 9 bases spanning the gap. The CDR3 is 13 amino acids. Germline loops: CDR1 SGHDN, CDR2 FVKESK. The CDR3 DNA follows: TGTGCCAGCAGCCAAGGGGGGGTTCATGGCTACACCTTC. Residues: CASSQGGVHGYTF.

The V and J genes are TRBV5-1 and TRBJ2-5; D might be TRBD2 (5 bases). V lost 1 base to trimming and J lost 3 bases, with 7 bases between them. The CDR3 has 13 residues. Germline-derived CDR1 and CDR2 are SGHRS and YFSETQ. The CDR3 DNA is TGCGCCAGCAGCTTGATGAGGGAAGAGACCCAGTACTTC. The encoded protein is CASSLMREETQYF.

The J gene is TRBJ2-1, the V gene TRBV5-6, with 10 bases matching TRBD2. The V gene end was trimmed by 4 bases and the J gene end by 2 bases; junction bases not matched to a gene: 12. Per germline, CDR1 SGHDT and CDR2 YYEEEE. The CDR3 sequence is 18 residues long. The CDR3 sequence: CASSRGQLSGRAYNEQFF. CDR3 nucleotides: TGTGCCAGCAGCCGAGGCCAGTTAAGCGGGAGGGCCTACAATGAGCAGTTCTTC.

The chain carries TRBV15 and TRBJ1-5; no definite D call. CDR3 length equals 14 residues. From germline, CDR1 is LNHNV and CDR2 YYDKDF (reference sequence). V was shortened by 0 bases and J by 2 bases, with 5 bases between the two germline ends. The CDR3 sequence: CATSRDAGNQPQHF. The CDR3 nucleotides are TGTGCCACCAGCAGAGATGCGGGCAATCAGCCCCAGCATTTT.

The rearrangement joins TRBV6-1 to TRBJ1-3; a possible D gene is TRBD1 (5 bases). Germline V gives CDR1 MNHNS, CDR2 SASEGT. V was cut by 7 bases and J by 0 bases, with 13 bases left in between. The CDR3 covers 15 residues. This CDR3 is CASTARDFSGNTIYF. The CDR3 nucleotides are TGTGCCAGCACTGCCCGGGACTTCTCTGGAAACACCATATATTTT.

The genes are TRBV4-1 and TRBJ1-3; tentative D call: TRBD1 (5 bases). Between the trimmed V and J ends, which lost 2 bases and 0 bases, there was a span of 17 bases. This CDR3 contains 18 residues. Germline assignment: CDR1 MGHRA and CDR2 YSYEKL. CDR3 DNA: TGCGCCAGCAGCCAACGCGGGACGGGGGGATACTCTGGAAACACCATATATTTT. Amino acids: CASSQRGTGGYSGNTIYF.

This chain connects TRBV6-6 to TRBJ1-3; 7 bases are shared with TRBD1. The CDR3 consists of 13 residues. Trimming cost V 4 bases and J 4 bases; bases outside gene matches: 1. Germline V gene sequence: CDR1 MNHNY, CDR2 SVGAGI (reference sequence). CDR3 amino acids: CASSLGQGNTIYF. In nucleotides, the CDR3 is TGTGCCAGCAGTTTGGGACAGGGAAACACCATATATTTT.

V and J are TRBV4-2 and TRBJ1-2; 8 nucleotides align to TRBD1. The CDR3 has 16 residues. The V and J ends lost 4 bases and 7 bases, in that order; junction bases with no gene match: 14. CDR1 is LGHNA, CDR2 YNFKEQ, per germline. The CDR3 region is CASSRETGGNKFGYTF. The CDR3 nucleotides read TGTGCCAGCAGCCGGGAAACAGGGGGGAACAAGTTTGGCTACACCTTC.

This chain joins TRBV5-4 and TRBJ2-1; TRBD1 might be the D (8 bases). There are 16 residues in the CDR3. V dropped 0 bases and J dropped 5 bases, with 15 bases sitting between them. Germline CDR1 reads SGHNT; CDR2 reads YYREEE (reference sequence). CDR3 bases: TGTGCCAGCAGCTTGGGGGGGGGACAGGATGACAATGAGCAGTTCTTC. Protein product: CASSLGGGQDDNEQFF.

The genes are TRBV19 and TRBJ2-1; 15 bases line up with TRBD2. The CDR3 is 18 amino acids. The germline V gene encodes CDR1 LNHDA and CDR2 SQIVND (reference sequence). J gave up 11 bases and V 1 base, and 12 bases lay outside the gene matches. CDR3 sequence (DNA): TGTGCCAGTAGTATAGGGAAGGGGTCGGGACTAGCGGGGGGCAAGCAGTTCTTC. Its translation: CASSIGKGSGLAGGKQFF.

This sequence joins TRBV6-5 and TRBJ2-1; no definite D call. V dropped 2 bases and J dropped 0 bases, with 5 bases sitting between them. The CDR3 has 14 amino acids. CDR1 and CDR2 from the germline V gene are MNHEY and SVGAGI. The CDR3 spells CASSYLSSYNEQFF. CDR3 DNA: TGTGCCAGCAGTTACCTTAGCTCCTACAATGAGCAGTTCTTC.

This rearrangement joins TRBV25-1 to TRBJ1-5, with 7 bases that match TRBD1. Unmatched junction bases numbered 3, after V lost 5 bases and J lost 2 bases. The CDR3 runs 14 residues. Germline V gives CDR1 MGHDK, CDR2 SYGVNS. Here the CDR3 DNA reads TGTGCCAGCAGTCAAGGGGGCGGCAATCAGCCCCAGCATTTT. Encoded protein: CASSQGGGNQPQHF.

The chain uses TRBV4-1 and TRBJ2-7, with D possibly being TRBD1 (6 bases). The germline V gene has CDR1 MGHRA and CDR2 YSYEKL. Trimming took off 4 bases at V and 2 bases at J, with 15 bases between the two ends. CDR3 length: 15 amino acids. CDR3 residues: CASSRTGYLTYEQYF. CDR3 sequence (DNA): TGCGCCAGCAGCCGAACAGGGTACCTCACCTACGAGCAGTACTTC.

The J gene is TRBJ2-7, the V gene TRBV7-6; D is ambiguous. Germline values: CDR1 SGHVS, CDR2 FNYEAQ. The CDR3 has 13 residues. V was shortened by 5 bases and J by 4 bases, with 12 bases between the two germline ends. The CDR3: CASSPGPNYEQYF. The CDR3 DNA reads TGTGCCAGCAGCCCTGGCCCAAATTACGAGCAGTACTTC.

The chain has TRBV25-1 and TRBJ2-3; D gene unclear. CDR1 is MGHDK, CDR2 SYGVNS, per germline. The CDR3 loop spans 17 amino acids. Trimming pared 6 bases from V and 2 bases from J, leaving 21 bases between. The chain's CDR3 is CASSHLSKRGPTDTQYF. In nucleotides, the CDR3 is TGTGCCAGCAGCCACCTTAGCAAGCGCGGCCCCACAGATACGCAGTATTTT. The full variable domain, completed using reference TRBV25-1 and TRBJ2-3, is EADIYQTPRYLVIGTGKKITLECSQTMGHDKMYWYQQDPGMELHLIHYSYGVNSTEKGDLSSESTVSRIRTEHFPLTLESARPSHTSQYLCASSHLSKRGPTDTQYFGPGTRLTVL.

The chain employs TRBV11-2 and TRBJ2-7; a possible D gene is TRBD2 (6 bases). CDR1 and CDR2 (germline): SGHAT, FQNNGV. V shed 3 bases and J shed 5 bases, with 11 bases lying between them. This CDR3 comprises 13 residues. CDR3 coding DNA: TGTGCCAGCAGCTTTCGGGAGTTGAACGAGCAGTACTTC. It specifies CASSFRELNEQYF.

The rearrangement uses TRBV28 and TRBJ2-7, with 8 bases lining up with TRBD1. Germline lookup yields CDR1 MDHEN and CDR2 SYDVKM. V trimming: 5 bases; J trimming: 8 bases; junction bases outside the gene matches: 14. The CDR3 is 15 residues long. The CDR3 here is CASSGPGTGSTKQYF. CDR3 nucleotides: TGTGCCAGCAGTGGGCCCGGGACAGGTTCTACGAAGCAGTACTTC.

The chain carries TRBV4-1 and TRBJ1-6; possible D gene TRBD1, 5 bases. This CDR3 has 13 residues. Trimming shortened V by 4 bases and J by 11 bases, and 12 bases separated the two germline ends. CDR1 is MGHRA, CDR2 YSYEKL, per germline. CDR3 region: CASSPPGYPPLHF. Here the CDR3 DNA reads TGCGCCAGCAGCCCCCCAGGGTATCCACCCCTCCACTTT.

On this clone itself: Other nucleotide sequences in the sample specify the same CDR3. V gene TRBV18 combines with J gene TRBJ1-1; D may be TRBD1 (5 bases). CDR3 length equals 13 residues. Germline V lookup: CDR1 KGHSH, CDR2 LQKENI. Trimming shortened V by 6 bases and J by 2 bases, and 10 bases separated the two germline ends. The CDR3 DNA sequence: TGTGCCAGCTCGCCGGGACTCAACACTGAAGCTTTCTTT. Translated: CASSPGLNTEAFF. Full variable domain (outside the CDR3, taken from reference TRBV18 and TRBJ1-1): NAGVMQNPRHLVRRRGQEARLRCSPMKGHSHVYWYRQLPEEGLKFMVYLQKENIIDESGMPKERFSAEFPKEGPSILRIQQVVRGDSAAYFCASSPGLNTEAFFGQGTRLTVV.